The clone carrying this T cell receptor (beta chain) was recorded once. These data come from a study of cytomegalovirus exposure and HLA in healthy donors. Assay used: immunoSEQ multiplex PCR; TCRdb lists only in-frame clones, some missing. The profile shows some 68,000 clones, around 97% of them singletons. The receptor was isolated from a man aged 18-30 years in good health and CMV-seronegative. Input material: PBMCs.

The CDR3 spells CASSWSYEQYF. The DNA for the CDR3 is TGTGCCAGCAGTTGGAGCTACGAGCAGTACTTC. The chain is built from TRBV28 and TRBJ2-7; D gene ambiguous. Trimming stripped 4 bases from V and 3 bases from J, with 4 bases between. CDR3 length: 11 residues. Germline V gene lookup returns CDR1 MDHEN and CDR2 SYDVKM.